These 5 T cell receptor beta chains were all obtained from the same sample, sequenced in a study of cytomegalovirus exposure and HLA in healthy donors (TCRdb year 2017). The method was the immunoSEQ multiplex PCR assay. For the multiplex PCR, a mixture combining 60 forward primers for TCR Vbeta segments and 13 reverse primers for TCR Jbeta segments was used. Sourced from immuneACCESS, this table was stored by TCRdb with only in-frame sequences that have V and J called. A share of the clones is absent; for the studies checked, an unresolved V gene accounts for under half, and the remainder has no known explanation. In all, the sample holds roughly 98,000 clones, and under 85% of those were seen once. The ten largest account for about 2% of the sample. Input material: PBMCs. Source of these receptors: a middle-aged man in good health and CMV-seronegative.

This clone showed up many times. CDR3 amino acids: CASSLQGAGYGYTF. The CDR3 bases are TGTGCCAGCAGCTTACAGGGGGCGGGGTATGGCTACACCTTC. The V and J genes are TRBV7-9 and TRBJ1-2; TRBD1 aligns across 8 bases. This CDR3 comprises 14 residues. The junction had 4 bases not matched to a gene; V was cut back by 2 bases and J by 5 bases. CDR1 is SEHNR, CDR2 FQNEAQ, per germline (reference sequence).

V is TRBV29-1 and J is TRBJ1-1; TRBD1 matches at 7 bases. This CDR3 comprises 14 residues. Germline V gene sequence: CDR1 SQVTM, CDR2 ANQGSEA. The ends lost 3 bases at V and 6 bases at J; junction bases unmatched: 10. CDR3 sequence: CSVDRQGESAEAFF. CDR3 coding DNA: TGCAGCGTTGATAGGCAGGGGGAATCGGCTGAAGCTTTCTTT.

The chain recombines TRBV7-7 with TRBJ2-5; the D is unclear. The germline V gene encodes CDR1 SSHAT and CDR2 FNYEAQ (reference sequence). The CDR3 extends over 14 amino acids. V was clipped by 5 bases and J by 4 bases, with 14 bases between them. The CDR3: CASSHRLRGETQYF. CDR3 DNA: TGTGCCAGCAGCCACCGCCTACGAGGAGAGACCCAGTACTTC.

This sequence joins TRBV7-6 and TRBJ1-2; 8 bases fit TRBD1. The V gene's germline CDR1 is SGHVS and CDR2 FNYEAQ. This CDR3 region has 17 residues. The V segment lost 4 bases and the J segment 0 bases; nucleotides outside the gene matches: 10. CDR3 in DNA: TGTGCCAGCAGCTCCCACCCGGGACAGGCCTCTAACTATGGCTACACCTTC. It yields the protein CASSSHPGQASNYGYTF.

This rearrangement joins TRBV5-4 to TRBJ2-3; no clear D gene. Germline CDR1 and CDR2: SGHNT and YYREEE (reference sequence). The CDR3 has 14 amino acids. V gave up 2 bases and J gave up 1 base, with 8 bases separating them. Here the CDR3 reads CASSFTIGTDTQYF. In DNA, the CDR3 is TGTGCCAGCAGCTTCACTATAGGCACAGATACGCAGTATTTT.